This T cell receptor (beta chain) was sequenced in a study of blood T cells in healthy people across ages. V lost 4 bases and J lost 2; bases outside the gene matches: 7. The germline V gene encodes CDR1 MNHEY and CDR2 SVGAGI. The CDR3 covers 18 residues. Next came a second PCR, run for about 6 to 12 cycles, which used a sample-barcoded 5' primer along with a J-beta primer mix. TCRdb re-derived calls from the 5' RACE reads in MiXCR, one entry per CDR3 protein. Of over a million distinct CDR3 sequences in the sample, around 55% were seen once. Sequenced sample: blood. The TCR was taken from a man aged 18-30 years in good health. The V gene is TRBV6-5, the J gene TRBJ2-2, with 13 bases aligning to TRBD2. The CDR3 is CASSLLAGGAVNTGELFF. The CDR3 DNA reads as TGTGCCAGCAGTTTACTAGCGGGAGGGGCAGTTAACACCGGGGAGCTGTTTTTT.